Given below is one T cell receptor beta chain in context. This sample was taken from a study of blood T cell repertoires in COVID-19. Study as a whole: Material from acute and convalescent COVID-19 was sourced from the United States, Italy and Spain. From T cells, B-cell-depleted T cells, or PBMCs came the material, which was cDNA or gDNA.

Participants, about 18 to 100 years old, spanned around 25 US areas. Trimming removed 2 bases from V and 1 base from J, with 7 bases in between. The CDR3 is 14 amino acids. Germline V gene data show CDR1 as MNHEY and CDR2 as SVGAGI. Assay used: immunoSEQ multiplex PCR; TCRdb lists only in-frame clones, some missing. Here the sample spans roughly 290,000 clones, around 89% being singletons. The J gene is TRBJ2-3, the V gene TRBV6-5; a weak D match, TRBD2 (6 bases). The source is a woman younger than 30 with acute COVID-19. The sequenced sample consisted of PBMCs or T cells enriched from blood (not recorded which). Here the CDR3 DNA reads TGTGCCAGCAGTTACAGGGAGGGCACAGATACGCAGTATTTT. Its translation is CASSYREGTDTQYF.